This TCR beta chain was captured by sequencing in a study of blood T cell repertoires in COVID-19. Profiled with immunoSEQ multiplex PCR; TCRdb holds only in-frame clones, not every one. The sample records around 260,000 clones, approximately 86% being singletons. The CDR3 has 14 residues. CDR1 is SEHNR and CDR2 is FQNEAQ in the germline V gene (reference sequence). V lost 5 bases, J lost 2 bases, and 13 bases lay in between. The sequence was obtained from a human donor with COVID-19, enrolled during active disease. The donor label of this sample is uncertain. Sequences were obtained from peripheral blood. The rearrangement uses TRBV7-9 and TRBJ2-7; TRBD1 is a possible D gene (6 bases). CDR3 DNA sequence: TGTGCCAGCAGCCGTGACAGGCTCGCCTACGAGCAGTACTTC. Its protein is CASSRDRLAYEQYF.